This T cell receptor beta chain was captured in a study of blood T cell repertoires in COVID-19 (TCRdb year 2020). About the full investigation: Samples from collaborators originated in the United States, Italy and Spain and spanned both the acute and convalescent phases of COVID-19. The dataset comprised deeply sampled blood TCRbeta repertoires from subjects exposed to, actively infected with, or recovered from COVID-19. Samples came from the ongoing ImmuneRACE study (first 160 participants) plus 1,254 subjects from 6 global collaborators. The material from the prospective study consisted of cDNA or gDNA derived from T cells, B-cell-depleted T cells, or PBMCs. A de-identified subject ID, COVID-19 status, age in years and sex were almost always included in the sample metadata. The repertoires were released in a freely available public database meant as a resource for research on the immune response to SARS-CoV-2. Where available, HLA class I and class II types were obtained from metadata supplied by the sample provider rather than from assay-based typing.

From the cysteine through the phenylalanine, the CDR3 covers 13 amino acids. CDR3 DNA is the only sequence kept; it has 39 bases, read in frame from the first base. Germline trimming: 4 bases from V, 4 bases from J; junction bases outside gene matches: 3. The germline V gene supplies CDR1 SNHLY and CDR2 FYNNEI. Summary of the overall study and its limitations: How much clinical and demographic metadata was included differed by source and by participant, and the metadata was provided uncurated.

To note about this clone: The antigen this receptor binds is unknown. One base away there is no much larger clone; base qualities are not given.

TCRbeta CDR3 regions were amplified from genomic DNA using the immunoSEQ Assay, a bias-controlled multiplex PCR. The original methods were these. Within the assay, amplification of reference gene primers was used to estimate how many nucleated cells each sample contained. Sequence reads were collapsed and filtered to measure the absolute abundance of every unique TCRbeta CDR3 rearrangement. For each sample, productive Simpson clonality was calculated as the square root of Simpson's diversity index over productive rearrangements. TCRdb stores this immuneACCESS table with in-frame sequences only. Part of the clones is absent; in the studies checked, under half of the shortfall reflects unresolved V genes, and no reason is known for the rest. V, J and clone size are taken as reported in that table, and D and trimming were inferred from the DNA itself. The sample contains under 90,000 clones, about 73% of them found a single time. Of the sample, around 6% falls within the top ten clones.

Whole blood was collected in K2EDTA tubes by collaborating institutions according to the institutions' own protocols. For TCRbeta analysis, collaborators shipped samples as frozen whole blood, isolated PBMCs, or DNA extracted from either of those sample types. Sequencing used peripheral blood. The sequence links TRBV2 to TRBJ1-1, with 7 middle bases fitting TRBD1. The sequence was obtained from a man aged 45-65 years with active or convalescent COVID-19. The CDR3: CASSARGITEAFF. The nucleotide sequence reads TGTGCCAGCAGTGCCAGGGGGATCACTGAAGCTTTCTTT.